This T cell receptor beta chain was observed in a study of T cell repertoires in cytomegalovirus infection. Study overall: It can be stated that public TCR beta signatures indicated CMV infection as well as a matching HLA type.

TCRdb reanalysed the reads using MiXCR and keeps one entry per CDR3 protein. The table has some 160,000 distinct CDR3 sequences, 15% to 20% seen once. CDR1 and CDR2 (germline): SEHNR, FQNEAQ (reference sequence). The CDR3 consists of 16 residues. Trimming removed 4 bases from V and 1 base from J, with 17 bases in between. Findings and limits, study-wide: Ex vivo, HLA-C-restricted CMV-specific TCR beta clonotypes prevailed over the rest of the response. The cumulative frequency of public TCR beta families distinguished individuals who carried CMV together with the relevant HLA.

This clonotype was observed a few times. The antigen is undetermined. Sequenced sample: CD8+ T cells from PBMCs. This sequence was found in a human donor in good health (CMV status not recorded). Some clones in this sample may be carry-over from other donors' samples. V gene TRBV7-9 combines with J gene TRBJ2-7; D is tentatively TRBD1 or TRBD2 (6 bases each). CDR3 region: CASSSTRGDLSYEQYF. The DNA of the CDR3 is TGTGCCAGCAGCTCAACAAGGGGGGACCTTTCCTACGAGCAGTACTTC.